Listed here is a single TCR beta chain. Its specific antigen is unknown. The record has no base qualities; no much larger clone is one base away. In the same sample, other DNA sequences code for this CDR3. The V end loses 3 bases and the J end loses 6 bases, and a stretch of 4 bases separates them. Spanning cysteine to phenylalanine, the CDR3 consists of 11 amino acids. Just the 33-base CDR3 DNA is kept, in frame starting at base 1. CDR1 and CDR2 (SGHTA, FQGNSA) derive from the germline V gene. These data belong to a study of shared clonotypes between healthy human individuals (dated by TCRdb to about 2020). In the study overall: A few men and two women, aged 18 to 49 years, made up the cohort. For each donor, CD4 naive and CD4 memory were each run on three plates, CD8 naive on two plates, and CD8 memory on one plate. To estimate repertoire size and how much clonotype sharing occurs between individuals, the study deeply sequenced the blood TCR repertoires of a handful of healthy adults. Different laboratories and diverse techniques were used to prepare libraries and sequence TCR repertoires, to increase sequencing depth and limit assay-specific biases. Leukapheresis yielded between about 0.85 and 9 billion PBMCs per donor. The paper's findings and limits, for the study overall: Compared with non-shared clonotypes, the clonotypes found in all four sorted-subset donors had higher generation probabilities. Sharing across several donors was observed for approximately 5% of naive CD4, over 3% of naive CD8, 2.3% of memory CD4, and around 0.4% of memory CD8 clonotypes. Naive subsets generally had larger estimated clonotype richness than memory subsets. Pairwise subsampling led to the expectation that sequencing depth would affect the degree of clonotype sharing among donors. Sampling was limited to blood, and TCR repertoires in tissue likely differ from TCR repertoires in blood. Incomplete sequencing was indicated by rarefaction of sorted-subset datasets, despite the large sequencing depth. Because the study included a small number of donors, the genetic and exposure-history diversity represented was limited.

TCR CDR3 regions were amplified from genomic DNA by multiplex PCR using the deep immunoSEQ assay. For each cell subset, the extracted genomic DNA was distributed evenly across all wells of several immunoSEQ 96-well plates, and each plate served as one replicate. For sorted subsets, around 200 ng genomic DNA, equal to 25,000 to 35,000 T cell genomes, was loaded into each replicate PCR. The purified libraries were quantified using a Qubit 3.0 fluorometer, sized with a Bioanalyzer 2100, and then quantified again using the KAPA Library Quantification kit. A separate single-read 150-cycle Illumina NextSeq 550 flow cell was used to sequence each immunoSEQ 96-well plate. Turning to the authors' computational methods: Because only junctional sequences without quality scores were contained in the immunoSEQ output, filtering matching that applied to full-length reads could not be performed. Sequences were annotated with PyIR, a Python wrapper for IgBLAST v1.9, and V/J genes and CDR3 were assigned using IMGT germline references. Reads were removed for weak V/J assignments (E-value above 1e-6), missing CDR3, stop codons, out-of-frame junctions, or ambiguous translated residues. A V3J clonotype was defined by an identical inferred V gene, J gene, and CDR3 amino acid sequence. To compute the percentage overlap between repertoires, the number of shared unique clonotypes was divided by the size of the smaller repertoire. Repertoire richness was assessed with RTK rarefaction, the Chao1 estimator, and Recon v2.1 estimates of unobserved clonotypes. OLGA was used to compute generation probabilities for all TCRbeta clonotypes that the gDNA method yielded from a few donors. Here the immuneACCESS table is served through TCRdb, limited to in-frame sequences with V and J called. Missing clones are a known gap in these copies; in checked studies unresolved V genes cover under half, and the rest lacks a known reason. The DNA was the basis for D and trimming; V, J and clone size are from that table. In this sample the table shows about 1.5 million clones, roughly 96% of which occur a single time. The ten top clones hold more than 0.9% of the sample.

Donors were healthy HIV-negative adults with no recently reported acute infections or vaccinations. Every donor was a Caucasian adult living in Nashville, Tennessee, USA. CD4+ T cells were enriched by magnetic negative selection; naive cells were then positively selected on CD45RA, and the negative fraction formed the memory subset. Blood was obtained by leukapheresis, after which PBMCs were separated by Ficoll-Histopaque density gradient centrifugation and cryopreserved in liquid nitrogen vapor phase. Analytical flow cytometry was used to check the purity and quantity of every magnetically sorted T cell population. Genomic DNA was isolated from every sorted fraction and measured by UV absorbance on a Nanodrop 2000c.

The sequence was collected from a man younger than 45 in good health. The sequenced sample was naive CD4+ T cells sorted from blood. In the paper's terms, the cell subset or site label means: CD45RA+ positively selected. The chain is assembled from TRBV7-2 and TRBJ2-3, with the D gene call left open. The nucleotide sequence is TGTGCCAGCAGCTTTTCCGATACGCAGTATTTT. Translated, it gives CASSFSDTQYF.